Listed below are T cell receptor beta chains from one sample, sequenced in a study of T cell repertoires in cytomegalovirus infection. MiXCR, run by TCRdb on the reads, gives a single entry per CDR3 protein. The sample contains 110,000 to 150,000 distinct CDR3 sequences, 5.5% to 8% of which appear only once. The sample taken for sequencing was PBMCs. These receptors originate from a human donor in good health (CMV status not recorded). Some clones in this sample may be carry-over from other donors' samples. Each CDR3 is given with its conserved first and last residue. D genes are given only for firm matches. A row's size may be missing; if present it is once, few, many or a size class.

TRBJ2-3 - TRBV7-8 many TGTGCCAGCAGCTTAGCGACGGGGGGCACAGATACGCAGTATTTT CASSLATGGTDTQYF
TRBJ1-1 - TRBV12-3/TRBV12-4 - TGTGCCAGCAGCAAGGGGGGGGCTGGGACTGAAGCTTTCTTT CASSKGGAGTEAFF
TRBJ2-3 TRBD2 TRBV20-1 few TGCAGTGCTTCCCAAACTAGCGGGGGTTACACAGATACGCAGTATTTT CSASQTSGGYTDTQYF
TRBJ1-6 TRBD1 TRBV3-1 - TGTGCCAGCAGCCAAGACAGGGGGCGAGCCCTCCACTTT CASSQDRGRALHF
TRBJ1-1 TRBD1 TRBV18 few TGTGCCAGCTCTTGGGGACAGGGTGACACTGAAGCTTTCTTT CASSWGQGDTEAFF
TRBJ2-3 - TRBV11-3 many TGTGCCAGCAGCCCGCCTGGTGGAGGAACAGATACGCAGTATTTT CASSPPGGGTDTQYF
TRBJ1-2 - TRBV7-2 many TGTGCCAGCAGCTTACGTGGCGGGGGTCAGGACAGATATGGCTACACCTTC CASSLRGGGQDRYGYTF
TRBJ1-2 - TRBV15 - TGTGCCACCAGCAGAGACAGGGGCCCCGTGGGCTACACCTTC CATSRDRGPVGYTF
TRBJ2-2 TRBD2 TRBV12-3/TRBV12-4 many TGTGCCAGCAGTCCAGGACTAGCGGGAAACACCGGGGAGCTGTTTTTT CASSPGLAGNTGELFF
TRBJ1-6 - TRBV7-9 many TGTGCCAGCAGCTTAGAGGGGAGTTCACCCCTCCACTTT CASSLEGSSPLHF
TRBJ1-1 - TRBV10-1 - TGCGCCAGCAGTGAAACGGGGTTCCCTGAAGCTTTCTTT CASSETGFPEAFF
TRBJ1-2 - TRBV2 many TGTGCCAGCAGTGCTGGGGACACCTATGGCTACACCTTC CASSAGDTYGYTF
TRBJ1-2 - TRBV7-2 many TGTGCCAGCAGCTTAGCCGGGGCCCTGGGCTATGGCTACACCTTC CASSLAGALGYGYTF
TRBJ2-2 TRBD2 TRBV7-8 many TGTGCCAGCAGCCCAACTCTAACGGGGGGGCATACCGGGGAGCTGTTTTTT CASSPTLTGGHTGELFF
TRBJ1-6 TRBD1 TRBV19 few TGTGCCAGTAATCACCTGACAGGGGGATCACCCCTCCACTTT CASNHLTGGSPLHF
TRBJ2-2 - TRBV5-1 - TGCGCCAGCAGTAACCCCCCTCGGAACACCGGGGTGCTGTTTTTT CASSNPPRNTGVLFF
TRBJ2-1 TRBD2 TRBV6-2/TRBV6-3 - TGTGCCAGCAGTTATCCCGGGACTAGCGGGGGGGCCCCCAATGAGCAGTTCTTC CASSYPGTSGGAPNEQFF
TRBJ1-1 - TRBV25-1 few TGTGCCAGCAGAGCACAGGGATTTCGAGCTTTCTTT CASRAQGFRAFF
TRBJ2-5 - TRBV7-2 many TGTGCCAGCAGCTTAGATGGCGGACCGGAGACCCAGTACTTC CASSLDGGPETQYF
TRBJ2-7 - TRBV7-2 many TGTGCCAGCAGCTTAGCACTGGCCTTCTACGAGCAGTACTTC CASSLALAFYEQYF
TRBJ1-1 - TRBV7-2 many TGTGCCAGCAGCTCCACCCCAGGCACTGAAGCTTTCTTT CASSSTPGTEAFF
TRBJ2-3 TRBD1 TRBV19 many TGTGCCAGTAGCGACACCGGGACAGGGGAGAAAGATACGCAGTATTTT CASSDTGTGEKDTQYF
TRBJ2-5 TRBD2 TRBV7-2 many TGTGCCAGCAGCGAGGCCTTAGCGGGGGGGCTTCAAGAGACCCAGTACTTC CASSEALAGGLQETQYF
TRBJ2-2 - TRBV18 many TGTGCCAGCTCCCAGGACCCGAACACCGGGGAGCTGTTTTTT CASSQDPNTGELFF
TRBJ1-2 - TRBV7-8 - TGTTCCAGCAGCTTAGCCCGCGGGGCAGTCGCCTACACCTTC CSSSLARGAVAYTF
TRBJ2-1 - TRBV7-9 many TGTGCCAGCAGCTTACCAGGGAACTCCTACAATGAGCAGTTCTTC CASSLPGNSYNEQFF
TRBJ1-5 - TRBV7-2 many TGTGCCAGCAGCTTAGCCCCGGGCCCCAATCAGCCCCAGCATTTT CASSLAPGPNQPQHF
TRBJ2-7 - TRBV15 few TGTGCCACCAGCAGAGTCAGGAGCCTATACGAGCAGTACTTC CATSRVRSLYEQYF
TRBJ1-1 - TRBV6-2/TRBV6-3 - TGTGCCAGCAGTTGCCTCACTGAAGCTTTCTTT CASSCLTEAFF
TRBJ2-1 - TRBV5-4 - TGTGCCAGCAGCTACCCCGAGACGTCTCGCAATGAGCAGTTCTTC CASSYPETSRNEQFF
TRBJ1-2 TRBD1 TRBV7-8 many TGTGCCAGCAGCACCAGTGGAGGGGGCGGGGATGGCTACACCTTC CASSTSGGGGDGYTF
TRBJ2-7 TRBD1 TRBV14 many TGTGCCAGCAGCCCCCCCGGGACAGTGACATACTACGAGCAGTACTTC CASSPPGTVTYYEQYF
TRBJ2-1 - TRBV20-1 few TGCAGTGCTAGAGGGGACTCCCGCTACAATGAGCAGTTCTTC CSARGDSRYNEQFF
TRBJ1-1 - TRBV6-2/TRBV6-3 many TGTGCCAGCACCTTGAGGGCATTCGGCGTCGGTAGCACTGAAGCTTTCTTT CASTLRAFGVGSTEAFF
TRBJ2-3 TRBD2 TRBV6-4 - TGTGCCAGCAGTGACAGCGGGGGGGCCGGAGATACGCAGTATTTT CASSDSGGAGDTQYF
TRBJ1-4 TRBD1 TRBV20-1 many TGCAGTGCTACGGGACAGCGCCGGAATGAAAAACTGTTTTTT CSATGQRRNEKLFF
TRBJ2-7 TRBD1 TRBV11-2 few TGTGCCAGCAGCCTCGGACAGGGGAAGAAGTACTTC CASSLGQGKKYF
TRBJ2-7 TRBD2 TRBV7-2 many TGTGCCAGCAGCTTAGCGGGGGGGTGGGAGGGCATCACCTACGAGCAGTACTTC CASSLAGGWEGITYEQYF
TRBJ1-5 TRBD1 TRBV14 few TGTGCCAGCGGGTCCAGGGGGTACAATCAGCCCCAGCATTTT CASGSRGYNQPQHF
TRBJ1-1 - TRBV18 few TGTGCCAGCTCACCGGAGAGGAGGAACACTGAAGCTTTCTTT CASSPERRNTEAFF
TRBJ1-1 - TRBV27 - TGTGCCAGCAGTTTATCGGGCCTTCAAGCCTACACTGAAGCTTTCTTT CASSLSGLQAYTEAFF
TRBJ2-3 TRBD2 TRBV7-2 few TGTGCCAGCAGACCTGAACCAGCGGGGGTTGGAGATACGCAGTATTTT CASRPEPAGVGDTQYF
TRBJ2-7 TRBD1 TRBV12-3/TRBV12-4 many TGTGCCAGCAGTCTGAATACAGGGGTAAACGAGCAGTACTTC CASSLNTGVNEQYF
TRBJ1-6 - TRBV7-2 many TGTGCCAGCAGCTTAGCCCAACAGGGTGATTCACCCCTCCACTTT CASSLAQQGDSPLHF
TRBJ2-7 TRBD1 TRBV7-2 many TGTGCCAGCAGCCCAATCACAGGGGCCACGCACTACGAGCAGTACTTC CASSPITGATHYEQYF
TRBJ2-1 TRBD2 TRBV7-3 many TGTGCCAGCAGCTCCGTAGCGGGGGTGTCCTACAATGAGCAGTTCTTC CASSSVAGVSYNEQFF
TRBJ2-7 - TRBV7-2 many TGTGCCAGCAGCTTATCCACGGAGGCCTACGAGCAGTACTTC CASSLSTEAYEQYF
TRBJ2-1 TRBD1 TRBV4-3 many TGCGCCAGCAGCCCTTGGACAGGGAGATACAATGAGCAGTTCTTC CASSPWTGRYNEQFF
TRBJ2-2 - TRBV14 - TGTGCCAGCAGCCAAGACCAGGGTTACACCGGGGAGCTGTTTTTT CASSQDQGYTGELFF
TRBJ1-1 - TRBV29-1 many TGCAGCGTTAGGCTGACAGCCCTGAACACTGAAGCTTTCTTT CSVRLTALNTEAFF
TRBJ1-5 - TRBV19 many TGTGCCAGTAGTCCTCCGGGACGTGGTCAGCCCCAGCATTTT CASSPPGRGQPQHF
TRBJ1-2 - TRBV20-1 - TGCAGTGCCAACTACGCCGAGGAAAGCGGCTACACCTTC CSANYAEESGYTF
TRBJ2-3 TRBD1 TRBV24-1 few TGTGCCACCAGTGATCCCGCCGGGACAGGGATGGGCACAGATACGCAGTATTTT CATSDPAGTGMGTDTQYF
TRBJ2-2 - TRBV29-1 - TGCAGCGTGAGGCCCGAGAACACCGGGGAGCTGTTTTTT CSVRPENTGELFF
TRBJ2-3 - TRBV20-1 - TGCAGTGGCAGTGAGGGGGGGCGCACAGATACGCAGTATTTT CSGSEGGRTDTQYF
TRBJ2-5 - TRBV7-2 many TGTGCCAGCAGCTTAGCGATCGGGAGCCAAGAGACCCAGTACTTC CASSLAIGSQETQYF
TRBJ2-7 - TRBV7-2 many TGTGCCAGCAGCTTAGCCTCCTTAGGCGAGCAGTACTTC CASSLASLGEQYF
TRBJ1-1 - TRBV7-2 many TGTGCCAGCAGCGTACTCGGGGAGACTGAAGCTTTCTTT CASSVLGETEAFF
TRBJ2-5 TRBD2 TRBV5-1 many TGCGCCAGCAGCCGCTGGAAGGCTAGCGGGGGGCCCCAAGAGACCCAGTACTTC CASSRWKASGGPQETQYF